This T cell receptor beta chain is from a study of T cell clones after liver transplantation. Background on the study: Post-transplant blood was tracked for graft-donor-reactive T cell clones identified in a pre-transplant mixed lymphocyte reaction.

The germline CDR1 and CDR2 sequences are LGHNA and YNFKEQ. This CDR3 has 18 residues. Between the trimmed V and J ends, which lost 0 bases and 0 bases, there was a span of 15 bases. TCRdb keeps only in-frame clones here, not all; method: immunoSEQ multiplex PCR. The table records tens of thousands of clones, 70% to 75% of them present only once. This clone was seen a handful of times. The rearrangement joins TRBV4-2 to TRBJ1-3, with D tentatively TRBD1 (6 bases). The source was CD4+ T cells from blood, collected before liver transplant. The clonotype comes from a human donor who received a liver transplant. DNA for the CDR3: TGTGCCAGCAGCCAAGAGGCGGCTCGGACAGCCTCTGGAAACACCATATATTTT. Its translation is CASSQEAARTASGNTIYF.